A single sample is the source of the 2 T cell receptor beta chains below, sequenced in a study of OX40 agonist ivuxolimab in advanced cancers. Produced via immunoSEQ multiplex PCR; TCRdb's table is partial and in-frame only. The table records some 50,000 clones, 87% of them present only once. Sequenced here: CD4+ or CD8+ T cells sorted from blood, sampled in a trial of the OX40 agonist ivuxolimab. Source of these receptors: an adult with an advanced solid tumor such as melanoma, head and neck, liver or kidney cancer.

V gene TRBV19 combines with J gene TRBJ2-5; 11 bases line up with TRBD1. The CDR3 extends over 14 amino acids. Germline V gene sequence: CDR1 LNHDA, CDR2 SQIVND (reference sequence). V lost 7 bases to trimming and J lost 4 bases; unmatched junction nucleotides: 5. The CDR3 coding sequence is TGTGCCAGTACGAGGACAGGGGGCTTAGAGACCCAGTACTTC. Protein sequence: CASTRTGGLETQYF.

This clone was observed once. This sequence joins TRBV11-2 and TRBJ2-5; D is perhaps TRBD2 (6 bases). The CDR3 is 13 amino acids. Germline-derived CDR1 and CDR2 are SGHAT and FQNNGV. Trimming took 6 bases from V and 4 from J, leaving 12 bases between them. The CDR3 spells CASRFFGRETQYF. CDR3 coding DNA: TGTGCCAGCAGATTTTTCGGGAGAGAGACCCAGTACTTC.